The sequence of this T cell receptor (beta chain) was determined in a study of STAT3 mutations in large granular lymphocyte leukemia. Germline V lookup: CDR1 KGHSH, CDR2 LQKENI. Deletions cut 7 bases from V and 0 bases from J, with 9 bases between. The CDR3 covers 13 residues. Sequencing was performed with immunoSEQ multiplex PCR; in TCRdb, only in-frame clones are kept and a portion is missing. The repertoire includes fewer than 20,000 clones, about 83% of them detected once, and 8.6% sits in the top ten. Note on this clone: Its specificity is not known.

Findings and limits, study-wide: Variable sampling intervals and differing treatment regimens complicated linking therapy response to TCR clonal burden changes. In T-cell large granular lymphocyte leukemia, about half of patients showed multiple immunodominant subclonotypes. Suggested: STAT3 mutation was not the ancestral event for these clonal expansions.

Sequenced sample: peripheral blood mononuclear cells. The source is a man aged 50-59 years with T-cell large granular lymphocyte leukemia. Some clones in this sample may be carry-over from other donors' samples. This chain uses TRBV18 with TRBJ1-1; maybe TRBD1 (6 bases). The CDR3 sequence is CASFGQLNTEAFF. The DNA for the CDR3 is TGTGCCAGCTTCGGACAGTTGAACACTGAAGCTTTCTTT.